Presented here are 17 T cell receptor beta chains from one specimen sequenced in a study of T cell responses to AZD1222 COVID-19 vaccine. Clones were read by immunoSEQ multiplex PCR, and TCRdb kept only the in-frame ones, dropping some. In the table there are fewer than 150,000 clones, 70% to 90% of which are singletons. Sequencing was performed on peripheral blood, taken on day 0 of AZD1222 vaccination. The source is an adult in good health.

The rearrangement links TRBV29-1 to TRBJ1-1; TRBD1 is a possible D gene (5 bases). CDR3 length equals 12 residues. V was trimmed by 4 bases and J by 4 bases, leaving 10 bases between them. Germline V gene sequence: CDR1 SQVTM, CDR2 ANQGSEA. DNA for the CDR3: TGCAGCGTTGGTTCGGGGGTCACTGAAGCTTTCTTT. This codes for CSVGSGVTEAFF. The full variable domain, its missing parts supplied by reference TRBV29-1 and TRBJ1-1, is SAVISQKPSRDICQRGTSLTIQCQVDSQVTMMFWYRQQPGQSLTLIATANQGSEATYESGFVIDKFPISRPNLTFSTLTVSNMSPEDSSIYLCSVGSGVTEAFFGQGTRLTVV.

The chain recombines TRBV7-8 with TRBJ1-6, with a weak D call TRBD1 (6 bases). Germline CDR1 reads SGHVS; CDR2 reads FQNEAQ. The CDR3 has 14 residues. V lost 7 bases to trimming and J lost 0 bases, with 7 bases between them. The chain's CDR3 is CASTQGSYNSPLHF. The CDR3 DNA is TGTGCCAGCACACAGGGCTCCTATAATTCACCCCTCCACTTT.

The chain recombines TRBV18 with TRBJ1-2; D uncertain. This CDR3 contains 18 residues. The V end lost 3 bases, the J end lost 4 bases, and 24 bases lay between the germline ends. Per the germline V gene, CDR1 is KGHSH and CDR2 is LQKENI. The CDR3 nucleotides are TGTGCCAGCTCACCCCTAGGGAGGGATAGTTCAAGAACCTATGGCTACACCTTC. This gives the protein CASSPLGRDSSRTYGYTF.

This chain connects TRBV18 to TRBJ1-2; weak D call: TRBD1 (5 bases). The germline V gene has CDR1 KGHSH and CDR2 LQKENI. V shed 3 bases and J shed 5 bases, with 16 bases lying between them. The CDR3 is made up of 15 amino acids. This chain's CDR3 is CASSPTRGSGYGYTF. The CDR3 DNA sequence: TGTGCCAGCTCACCCACTCGGGGGTCGGGTTATGGCTACACCTTC.

This chain joins TRBV2 and TRBJ1-2; no definite D call. The germline V and J ends were trimmed by 6 bases and 2 bases, with 10 bases remaining between them. The germline V gene has CDR1 SNHLY and CDR2 FYNNEI. There are 13 residues in the CDR3. The CDR3 protein is CASSLTENYGYTF. CDR3 DNA: TGTGCCAGCAGCTTAACAGAAAACTATGGCTACACCTTC. Full variable domain (missing parts from reference TRBV2 and TRBJ1-2): EPEVTQTPSHQVTQMGQEVILRCVPISNHLYFYWYRQILGQKVEFLVSFYNNEISEKSEIFDDQFSVERPDGSNFTLKIRSTKLEDSAMYFCASSLTENYGYTFGSGTRLTVV.

This clone was seen once. The rearrangement uses TRBV2 and TRBJ2-7, with D unresolved. The CDR3 covers 11 residues. V dropped 7 bases and J dropped 3 bases, with 7 bases sitting between them. Germline CDR1 SNHLY, CDR2 FYNNEI. The chain's CDR3 is CASIGNYEQYF. Here the CDR3 DNA reads TGTGCCAGCATTGGAAACTACGAGCAGTACTTC.

The chain carries TRBV5-4 and TRBJ1-2, with TRBD1 matching over 8 bases. The CDR3 is 17 amino acids. V lost 1 base and J lost 3; bases outside the gene matches: 11. Per germline, CDR1 SGHNT and CDR2 YYREEE (reference sequence). CDR3 loop: CASSLSWAGGAHYGYTF. CDR3 in DNA: TGTGCCAGCAGCTTGTCGTGGGCAGGGGGCGCACACTATGGCTACACCTTC.

The table lists this clone with a count of one. This chain connects TRBV10-3 to TRBJ1-4; D call uncertain. CDR3 length: 14 residues. Germline CDR1 ENHRY, CDR2 SYGVKD. Trimming left V 1 base short and J 8 bases short, with 11 bases between. In nucleotides, the CDR3 is TGTGCCATCAGTGAGTACAGTACGGAGGAAAAACTGTTTTTT. This codes for CAISEYSTEEKLFF.

The chain is built from TRBV19 and TRBJ2-5, with TRBD2 matching over 7 bases. The CDR3 runs 15 residues. Per the germline V gene, CDR1 is LNHDA and CDR2 is SQIVND (reference sequence). Unmatched junction bases numbered 5, after V lost 0 bases and J lost 4 bases. CDR3: CASSIELARGETQYF. For the CDR3, the DNA is TGTGCCAGTAGTATAGAACTAGCGCGGGGAGAGACCCAGTACTTC.

V is TRBV19 and J is TRBJ2-1; the D is unclear. The CDR3 is 13 amino acids. Germline V gene lookup returns CDR1 LNHDA and CDR2 SQIVND (reference sequence). V was shortened by 3 bases and J by 5 bases, with 8 bases between the two germline ends. CDR3 in DNA: TGTGCCAGTAGTATTTATTCAAACAATGAGCAGTTCTTC. Protein product: CASSIYSNNEQFF.

The rearrangement joins TRBV2 to TRBJ1-4; D might be TRBD1 (6 bases). The germline V gene has CDR1 SNHLY and CDR2 FYNNEI. The CDR3 length is 13 residues. Trimming removed 5 bases at V and 7 bases at J, with 11 bases between. The CDR3 reads CASSRDISEKLFF. The CDR3, as DNA: TGTGCCAGCAGTCGGGACATTAGTGAAAAACTGTTTTTT.

This sequence joins TRBV14 and TRBJ1-6; D is ambiguous. V shed 3 bases and J shed 6 bases, with 9 bases lying between them. From germline, CDR1 is SGHDN and CDR2 FVKESK. The CDR3 runs 14 residues. The CDR3: CASSHRGFNSPLHF. The CDR3, as DNA: TGTGCCAGCAGCCACAGAGGCTTTAATTCACCCCTCCACTTT. The full variable domain, with the rest looked up from reference TRBV14 and TRBJ1-6, is EAGVTQFPSHSVIEKGQTVTLRCDPISGHDNLYWYRRVMGKEIKFLLHFVKESKQDESGMPNNRFLAERTGGTYSTLKVQPAELEDSGVYFCASSHRGFNSPLHFGNGTRLTVT.

This sequence joins TRBV27 and TRBJ2-1; 7 bases match TRBD2. CDR1 and CDR2 (germline): MNHEY, SMNVEV (reference sequence). Unmatched junction bases numbered 9, after V lost 3 bases and J lost 4 bases. This CDR3 region has 16 residues. CDR3 loop: CASSFVGGRSYNEQFF. For the CDR3, the DNA is TGTGCCAGCAGTTTTGTCGGCGGGAGATCGTACAATGAGCAGTTCTTC.

The chain joins TRBV25-1 to TRBJ1-1, with D possibly being TRBD1 (5 bases). The V and J ends lost 8 bases and 8 bases respectively, with 18 bases between them. The germline CDR1 and CDR2 sequences are MGHDK and SYGVNS. This CDR3 contains 13 residues. DNA of the CDR3: TGTGCCAGCGCCACCGGGGCAAGTAGGGAAGCTTTCTTT. Its protein is CASATGASREAFF.

The gene calls are TRBV29-1 and TRBJ1-2; D may be TRBD1 (6 bases). Trimming removed 3 bases from V and 0 bases from J, with 20 bases in between. Germline CDR1 reads SQVTM; CDR2 reads ANQGSEA. The CDR3 runs 17 residues. The CDR3 sequence: CSVDHIVTGGPNYGYTF. Written as DNA, the CDR3 is TGCAGCGTTGATCATATCGTGACAGGTGGGCCTAACTATGGCTACACCTTC.

V and J are TRBV18 and TRBJ2-5; a weak D match, TRBD2 (5 bases). The CDR3 extends over 13 amino acids. Germline V lookup: CDR1 KGHSH, CDR2 LQKENI. Deletions cut 3 bases from V and 4 bases from J, with 9 bases between. This CDR3 is CASSPRGRETQYF. The CDR3, as DNA: TGTGCCAGCTCACCTCGAGGGAGAGAGACCCAGTACTTC.

This chain connects TRBV19 to TRBJ1-5; maybe TRBD1 (5 bases). This CDR3 comprises 14 residues. V shed 3 bases and J shed 6 bases, with 12 bases lying between them. From germline, CDR1 is LNHDA and CDR2 SQIVND (reference sequence). DNA of the CDR3: TGTGCCAGTAGTATGGGGGGACGGGGTCAGCCCCAGCATTTT. It specifies CASSMGGRGQPQHF.